What follows are 7 T cell receptor beta chains derived from one specimen sequenced in a study of T cells in Graves' hyperthyroidism and ophthalmopathy. RNA transcripts served as the template for amplifying TCR beta CDR3 regions. First-round RT-PCR with HTBI primers amplified the TCR CDR3 region. MiXCR, applied by TCRdb to the multiplex PCR reads, yields one record per CDR3 protein. Of 600,000 or so distinct CDR3 sequences listed, more than 13% were seen once; the top ten hold 7% to 9%. The sequenced sample was blood. The receptor set was obtained from a woman in her late teens or twenties with Graves' ophthalmopathy.

The chain combines TRBV7-9 with TRBJ1-3, with D tentatively TRBD1 (5 bases). CDR1 SEHNR and CDR2 FQNEAQ come from the germline V gene (reference sequence). V shed 2 bases and J shed 0 bases, with 11 bases lying between them. There are 16 residues in the CDR3. CDR3 bases: TGTGCCAGCAGCTTAACGGGGGGGGTCTCTGGAAACACCATATATTTT. As protein: CASSLTGGVSGNTIYF. Supplemented by reference TRBV7-9 and TRBJ1-3, the full variable domain reads DTGVSQNPRHKITKRGQNVTFRCDPISEHNRLYWYRQTLGQGPEFLTYFQNEAQLEKSRLLSDRFSAERPKGSFSTLEIQRTEQGDSAMYLCASSLTGGVSGNTIYFGEGSWLTVV.

There are a few counts of this clonotype. The chain uses TRBV9 and TRBJ1-1, with D perhaps matching TRBD1 (6 bases). The CDR3 loop spans 14 amino acids. CDR1 and CDR2 from the germline V gene are SGDLS and YYNGEE. V was clipped by 0 bases and J by 4 bases, with 10 bases between them. The CDR3, as DNA: TGTGCCAGCAGCGTAGAAGGGGGACCCACTGAAGCTTTCTTT. It is translated as CASSVEGGPTEAFF.

This clonotype was observed many times. The V call is TRBV7-8, the J call TRBJ2-1; 10 bases are a match to TRBD2. V shed 5 bases and J 6 bases; nucleotides not matched to a gene: 16. This CDR3 spans 18 amino acids. Germline CDR1 reads SGHVS; CDR2 reads FQNEAQ. CDR3 region: CASSIPAGGPLAVNEQFF. The DNA for the CDR3 is TGTGCCAGCAGCATCCCAGCGGGAGGGCCGCTCGCGGTCAATGAGCAGTTCTTC.

This clonotype was seen a few times. This clone may be a read error of a much larger clone one base away. The rearrangement links TRBV30 to TRBJ1-1, with D uncertain. The germline V gene encodes CDR1 GTSNPN and CDR2 SVGIG (reference sequence). V was trimmed by 5 bases and J by 1 base, leaving 14 bases between them. The CDR3 contains 14 residues. CDR3 nucleotides: TGTGCCTGGGAGAAGAGAGGAGGGAACACTGAAGCTTTCTTT. The encoded protein is CAWEKRGGNTEAFF.

This clonotype was counted a few times. The genes are TRBV6-1 and TRBJ1-6, with no clear D. The V end was cut by 9 bases, the J end by 12 bases, with 12 bases between. CDR3 size: 11 residues. Per the germline V gene, CDR1 is MNHNS and CDR2 is SASEGT. The chain's CDR3 is CASSSDGPLHF. CDR3 bases: TGTGCCAGTTCCTCTGACGGACCCCTCCACTTT.

V usage is TRBV4-3 and J usage is TRBJ1-2, with a possible D match to TRBD1 (6 bases). Germline CDR1 reads LGHNA; CDR2 reads YSLEER. CDR3 length: 15 amino acids. V gave up 4 bases and J gave up 6 bases, with 18 bases separating them. CDR3 DNA sequence: TGCGCCAGCAGCCGACGGGGGGGGGCCGGGGATGGCTACACCTTC. The encoded protein is CASSRRGGAGDGYTF.

V gene TRBV14 combines with J gene TRBJ1-2; D is ambiguous. The CDR3 consists of 13 residues. Per the germline V gene, CDR1 is SGHDN and CDR2 is FVKESK. V was trimmed by 5 bases and J by 4 bases, leaving 11 bases between them. The CDR3 DNA sequence: TGTGCCAGCAGCACATGGACGGGCTATGGCTACACCTTC. This encodes CASSTWTGYGYTF. Together with reference TRBV14 and TRBJ1-2, the CDR3 gives the full variable domain: EAGVTQFPSHSVIEKGQTVTLRCDPISGHDNLYWYRRVMGKEIKFLLHFVKESKQDESGMPNNRFLAERTGGTYSTLKVQPAELEDSGVYFCASSTWTGYGYTFGSGTRLTVV.